Shown below are 30 T cell receptor beta chains from a single sample sequenced in a study of blood T cell repertoires in COVID-19. Profiling relied on immunoSEQ multiplex PCR, and the TCRdb table lists in-frame clones only, not all of them. Of approximately 250,000 clones in the sample, roughly 88% were seen once. The sequenced sample was peripheral blood. The receptors shown here come from a woman of 80 years or more with COVID-19, enrolled during active disease.

Here the CDR3 reads CASSLVQGLRNTEAFF. CDR3 nucleotides: TGTGCCAGCAGCTTGGTTCAGGGACTACGGAACACTGAAGCTTTCTTT. The chain is built from TRBV5-8 and TRBJ1-1; a weak D match, TRBD1 (5 bases). Per germline, CDR1 SGHTS and CDR2 YDEGEE. This CDR3 has 16 residues. Trimming took off 0 bases at V and 1 base at J, with 13 bases between the two ends.

The chain employs TRBV19 and TRBJ1-4; maybe TRBD1 (5 bases). The CDR3 spans 13 residues. Trimming pared 8 bases from V and 6 bases from J, leaving 13 bases between. Germline lookup yields CDR1 LNHDA and CDR2 SQIVND (reference sequence). CDR3 residues: CASRPGEHEKLFF. CDR3 coding DNA: TGTGCCAGTCGCCCGGGGGAACATGAAAAACTGTTTTTT.

The J gene is TRBJ1-2, the V gene TRBV6-2 or TRBV6-3; no firm D call. The CDR3 covers 12 residues. Between the trimmed V and J ends, which lost 5 bases and 7 bases, there was a span of 11 bases. Germline V CDR1 and CDR2: MNHEY, SVGEGT. CDR3 nucleotide sequence: TGTGCCAGCAGTAACCCGGGTGGTGGCTACACCTTC. Encoded protein: CASSNPGGGYTF.

V usage is TRBV19 and J usage is TRBJ1-5, with D unresolved. Germline V lookup: CDR1 LNHDA, CDR2 SQIVND (reference sequence). The CDR3 covers 13 residues. Deletions cut 2 bases from V and 7 bases from J, with 9 bases between. CDR3 sequence: CASSIQVEQPQHF. As DNA, the CDR3 is TGTGCCAGTAGTATACAGGTCGAGCAGCCCCAGCATTTT.

This chain connects TRBV23-1 to TRBJ1-2, with D perhaps matching TRBD1 (6 bases). TRBV23-1 is annotated as an ORF whose role is uncertain. The CDR3 contains 16 residues. Deletions cut 0 bases from V and 8 bases from J, with 19 bases between. CDR3 region: CASSQSGRRQVRGYTF. CDR3 bases: TGCGCCAGCAGTCAATCGGGTCGGAGACAGGTCAGGGGCTACACCTTC.

There are a few counts of this clone. The chain couples TRBV29-1 to TRBJ1-2; TRBD1 agrees at 8 bases. After removal of 4 bases from V and 4 bases from J, the junction contained 11 bases not matched to a gene. The length of the CDR3 is 15 residues. Germline assignment: CDR1 SQVTM and CDR2 ANQGSEA. CDR3 in DNA: TGCAGCGTTGTATCTGGACAGGGTAAGGGCTATGGCTACACCTTC. Protein product: CSVVSGQGKGYGYTF.

V and J are TRBV7-9 and TRBJ1-5; D may be TRBD1 (5 bases). CDR3 length: 15 residues. Germline V gives CDR1 SEHNR, CDR2 FQNEAQ (reference sequence). V was clipped by 3 bases and J by 2 bases, with 11 bases between them. The CDR3 DNA follows: TGTGCCAGCAGCTTTGACGGGGGAGGCAATCAGCCCCAGCATTTT. It specifies CASSFDGGGNQPQHF.

The CDR3 DNA is TGTGCCATCAGTGATCCGCGGTTCAGCTATGGCTACACCTTC. This translates into CAISDPRFSYGYTF. The gene calls are TRBV10-3 and TRBJ1-2; D uncertain. Germline V gene data show CDR1 as ENHRY and CDR2 as SYGVKD. CDR3 size: 14 residues. V was clipped by 3 bases and J by 4 bases, with 12 bases between them.

This chain links TRBV12-3 or TRBV12-4 with TRBJ1-2, with no clear D. This CDR3 has 12 residues. The germline V and J ends were trimmed by 3 bases and 4 bases, with 6 bases remaining between them. This chain's CDR3 is CASSFDIYGYTF. The CDR3 DNA follows: TGTGCCAGCAGTTTTGACATCTATGGCTACACCTTC.

There are many counts of this clone. The chain carries TRBV28 and TRBJ1-2, with 12 nucleotides matching TRBD1. V trimming: 2 bases; J trimming: 6 bases; junction bases outside the gene matches: 4. The CDR3 contains 15 residues. Germline CDR1 reads MDHEN; CDR2 reads SYDVKM. The CDR3 DNA is TGTGCCAGCAGTTTACGGGGACAGGGGGCAAATGGCTACACCTTC. It specifies CASSLRGQGANGYTF.

The chain combines TRBV7-9 with TRBJ2-1, with 7 bases matching TRBD1. V gave up 5 bases and J gave up 1 base; unmatched junction bases: 5. The CDR3 is 15 residues long. Per germline, CDR1 SEHNR and CDR2 FQNEAQ (reference sequence). CDR3 residues: CASSPQGQSYNEQFF. CDR3 nucleotides: TGTGCCAGCAGCCCACAGGGACAGTCCTACAATGAGCAGTTCTTC.

The chain is built from TRBV5-3 and TRBJ2-1, with 7 bases fitting TRBD1. TRBV5-3 is given ORF status, its function remaining uncertain. The V and J ends lost 3 bases and 0 bases, in that order; junction bases with no gene match: 6. CDR3 length equals 16 residues. This chain's CDR3 is CARSSKQGSSYNEQFF. CDR3 nucleotides: TGTGCCAGAAGCTCGAAACAGGGGAGCTCCTACAATGAGCAGTTCTTC.

This chain uses TRBV18 with TRBJ2-7; TRBD2 matches at 8 bases. The V and J ends lost 0 bases and 0 bases, in that order; junction bases with no gene match: 7. Germline assignment: CDR1 KGHSH and CDR2 LQKENI. This CDR3 is built from 17 residues. In DNA, the CDR3 is TGTGCCAGCTCACCACCCAGGGGCGGGGGGAGCTCCTACGAGCAGTACTTC. As protein: CASSPPRGGGSSYEQYF. Full variable domain (outside the CDR3, taken from reference TRBV18 and TRBJ2-7): NAGVMQNPRHLVRRRGQEARLRCSPMKGHSHVYWYRQLPEEGLKFMVYLQKENIIDESGMPKERFSAEFPKEGPSILRIQQVVRGDSAAYFCASSPPRGGGSSYEQYFGPGTRLTVT.

J is TRBJ1-1 and V is TRBV9; D is uncertain. The CDR3 covers 15 residues. Trimming cost V 4 bases and J 5 bases, with 18 bases left between them. The germline V gene has CDR1 SGDLS and CDR2 YYNGEE. This CDR3 reads CASSRMVGSGTEAFF. The CDR3 region has the DNA TGTGCCAGCAGCCGTATGGTAGGGAGTGGGACTGAAGCTTTCTTT.

The CDR3 DNA sequence: TGTGCCAGCAGTGAAGTTCTGGGCAGCTCCTATTATGGCTACACCTTC. Translated, it gives CASSEVLGSSYYGYTF. The V and J genes are TRBV6-1 and TRBJ1-2; D unresolved. This CDR3 is 16 amino acids long. Germline CDR1 is MNHNS and CDR2 is SASEGT. V was trimmed by 1 base and J by 5 bases, leaving 17 bases between them.

This chain links TRBV7-9 with TRBJ2-5, with D possibly TRBD1 on 6 matching bases. The germline CDR1 and CDR2 sequences are SEHNR and FQNEAQ (reference sequence). V was cut by 5 bases and J by 2 bases, with 15 bases left in between. This CDR3 is 15 amino acids long. The CDR3 spells CASSRIRDTQETQYF. The CDR3 nucleotides read TGTGCCAGCAGCCGAATTCGGGACACTCAAGAGACCCAGTACTTC.

A single count supports this clone. The chain combines TRBV20-1 with TRBJ1-2; D uncertain. The V and J ends lost 8 bases and 2 bases respectively, with 9 bases between them. CDR1 is DFQATT and CDR2 is SNEGSKA in the germline V gene (reference sequence). This CDR3 spans 11 amino acids. In DNA form, the CDR3 reads TGCAGTTCCTACTTAAACTATGGCTACACCTTC. Amino acids: CSSYLNYGYTF.

Turning to this clone: The junction departs from germline at one end; a sequencing error may be responsible. This sequence joins TRBV7-7 and TRBJ2-5; TRBD1 aligns across 11 bases. In germline, CDR1 is SSHAT, CDR2 FNYEAQ (reference sequence). The CDR3 length is 14 residues. The CDR3 nucleotides are TGTGCTAGCAGCCGGGGACAGGGGGGGGAGACCCAGTACTTC. Translating gives CASSRGQGGETQYF.

V is TRBV6-5 and J is TRBJ2-7, with 8 bases identical to TRBD1. CDR1 MNHEY and CDR2 SVGAGI come from the germline V gene. CDR3 length: 14 residues. V lost 4 bases to trimming and J lost 3 bases; unmatched junction nucleotides: 5. CDR3 sequence: CASSLGTGVYEQYF. The CDR3 DNA follows: TGTGCCAGCAGTTTGGGGACAGGAGTCTACGAGCAGTACTTC.

The CDR3 here is CASTEGGGANVLTF. The CDR3 DNA reads TGTGCCAGTACCGAGGGTGGTGGGGCCAACGTCCTGACTTTC. V usage is TRBV19 and J usage is TRBJ2-6; TRBD2 is a possible D gene (5 bases). This CDR3 region has 14 residues. Trimming left V 7 bases short and J 3 bases short, with 10 bases between. In germline, CDR1 is LNHDA, CDR2 SQIVND (reference sequence).

CDR3 loop: CASSIARTGRNEKLFF. In DNA form, the CDR3 reads TGTGCCAGTAGTATAGCCCGGACAGGGCGGAATGAAAAACTGTTTTTT. The rearrangement joins TRBV19 to TRBJ1-4; TRBD1 aligns across 8 bases. CDR3 length: 16 residues. V was clipped by 1 base and J by 5 bases; unmatched bases: 6. Germline CDR1 LNHDA, CDR2 SQIVND (reference sequence).

This clone has just one count. The CDR3 DNA reads as TGTGCCAGTAGTATTCTCCAAGAGGTGTTTTTT. It yields the protein CASSILQEVFF. V usage is TRBV19 and J usage is TRBJ2-2; no definite D call. This CDR3 region has 11 residues. Trimming pared 3 bases from V and 15 bases from J, leaving 11 bases between. Germline CDR1 is LNHDA and CDR2 is SQIVND (reference sequence).

The chain recombines TRBV11-2 with TRBJ1-6; D might be TRBD1 (5 bases). The CDR3 runs 16 residues. Germline V gene data show CDR1 as SGHAT and CDR2 as FQNNGV. Trimming pared 4 bases from V and 1 base from J, leaving 11 bases between. For the CDR3, the DNA is TGTGCCAGCAGCTCCACATCAGGGTCCTATAATTCACCCCTCCACTTT. It specifies CASSSTSGSYNSPLHF.

The chain links TRBV7-2 to TRBJ2-7; TRBD1 might be the D (6 bases). Trimming pared 5 bases from V and 5 bases from J, leaving 13 bases between. CDR3 length equals 13 residues. The germline V gene has CDR1 SGHTA and CDR2 FQGNSA. The CDR3 DNA follows: TGTGCCAGCAGCCCCTACAGGGACCACGAGCAGTACTTC. It specifies CASSPYRDHEQYF.

The chain is built from TRBV5-1 and TRBJ2-5, with 9 bases lining up with TRBD2. The V gene's germline CDR1 is SGHRS and CDR2 YFSETQ. Unmatched junction bases numbered 11, after V lost 3 bases and J lost 5 bases. The CDR3 is made up of 16 amino acids. DNA of the CDR3: TGCGCCAGCAGCTCGCTTAGCGGGGGATCGGGGGAGACCCAGTACTTC. Its protein is CASSSLSGGSGETQYF.

This chain joins TRBV9 and TRBJ2-3; 7 bases are a match to TRBD2. The germline CDR1 and CDR2 sequences are SGDLS and YYNGEE. The CDR3 consists of 14 residues. V was pared by 6 bases and J by 0 bases, with 4 bases of the junction left unmatched. This chain's CDR3 is CASKPGGSTDTQYF. The CDR3 DNA reads as TGTGCCAGCAAACCCGGGGGGAGCACAGATACGCAGTATTTT.

V and J are TRBV4-2 and TRBJ1-4, with D unclear. The CDR3 is 16 amino acids. Germline values: CDR1 LGHNA, CDR2 YNFKEQ. V was shortened by 0 bases and J by 2 bases, with 10 bases between the two germline ends. The CDR3 bases are TGTGCCAGCAGCCAAGATGGTCCACGGACTAATGAAAAACTGTTTTTT. Protein: CASSQDGPRTNEKLFF.

The chain uses TRBV5-1 and TRBJ1-6; 7 bases fit TRBD1. The V gene's germline CDR1 is SGHRS and CDR2 YFSETQ. The CDR3 runs 16 residues. Unmatched junction bases numbered 10, after V lost 0 bases and J lost 10 bases. The CDR3 loop reads CASSLVSDRSESPLHF. CDR3 nucleotides: TGCGCCAGCAGCTTGGTGTCGGACAGGTCGGAATCACCCCTCCACTTT.

This clone was recorded a few times. The J gene is TRBJ1-1, the V gene TRBV19, with D unresolved. Looked up from germline, CDR1 is LNHDA and CDR2 is SQIVND (reference sequence). This CDR3 has 13 amino acids. V was pared by 7 bases and J by 6 bases, with 15 bases between. The CDR3 DNA sequence: TGTGCCAGTAACCACAACGCGCGGGCTGAAGCTTTCTTT. As protein: CASNHNARAEAFF.

With respect to this clone: The same CDR3 also results from other DNA sequences found in this sample. The chain links TRBV28 to TRBJ1-5, with 7 bases identical to TRBD1. The CDR3 totals 13 residues. Germline V gives CDR1 MDHEN, CDR2 SYDVKM. V lost 5 bases and J lost 4; bases outside the gene matches: 2. The CDR3 loop reads CASSPGGNQPQHF. The CDR3 DNA is TGTGCCAGCAGTCCAGGGGGGAATCAGCCCCAGCATTTT. Using reference TRBV28 and TRBJ1-5 for the parts outside the CDR3, the full variable domain is DVKVTQSSRYLVKRTGEKVFLECVQDMDHENMFWYRQDPGLGLRLIYFSYDVKMKEKGDIPEGYSVSREKKERFSLILESASTNQTSMYLCASSPGGNQPQHFGDGTRLSIL.